This T cell receptor (beta chain) was recovered during a study of T cells in Graves' hyperthyroidism and ophthalmopathy. Germline assignment: CDR1 SGHDN and CDR2 FVKESK. Trimming left V 2 bases short and J 3 bases short, with 13 bases between. There are 15 residues in the CDR3. There were TCR beta CDR3 regions amplified from RNA transcripts. TCR CDR3 underwent first-round RT-PCR with the HTBI primer set. TCRdb used MiXCR to reprocess the multiplex PCR reads, holding one entry per CDR3 protein. The table has 500,000 to 800,000 distinct CDR3 sequences, just under 45% seen once. The origin of this receptor is an adult man with Graves' disease, either hyperthyroidism or ophthalmopathy (not recorded which). Sequencing was performed on peripheral blood or thyroid tissue (not recorded which). This chain joins TRBV14 and TRBJ2-5; weak D call: TRBD1 (7 bases). Here the CDR3 DNA reads TGTGCCAGCAGCCAAAGGAGGGGGACAGAAGAGACCCAGTACTTC. This encodes CASSQRRGTEETQYF.